This record covers a single TCR beta chain. Relative to the germline gene, one junction end is altered; a read error may explain this. Methods used by the authors: Reference gene primer amplification yielded estimated nucleated cell counts. TCRdb's table, derived via immunoSEQ multiplex PCR, lists solely in-frame clones and lacks some. D and trimming come from the DNA, and the V and J calls and clone size come from that table. The repertoire consists of 250,000 to 350,000 clones, with nearly 90% occurring once and the leading ten covering roughly 2.9%. This sample is drawn from a study of blood T cell repertoires in COVID-19. The CDR3 covers 14 residues. Germline V lookup: CDR1 SSHAT, CDR2 FNYEAQ (reference sequence).

J is TRBJ2-5 and V is TRBV7-7; 9 nucleotides align to TRBD1. Specimen: PBMCs or T cells enriched from blood (not recorded which). The sequence was collected from a woman in her fifties or sixties who had been exposed to COVID-19. CDR3 in DNA: TGTGCTAGCAGCTTAGGGACAGGGCTGGAGACCCAGTACTTC. Residues: CASSLGTGLETQYF. The full variable domain, completed using reference TRBV7-7 and TRBJ2-5, is GAGVSQSPRYKVTKRGQDVTLRCDPISSHATLYWYQQALGQGPEFLTYFNYEAQPDKSGLPSDRFSAERPEGSISTLTIQRTEQRDSAMYRCASSLGTGLETQYFGPGTRLLVL.